The TCR beta chain described here comes from a study of STAT5B mutations in CD4+ large granular lymphocyte leukemia. A word on this clone: The antigen remains unidentified.

The assay was run at survey level. Per the original data handling: A productive frequency of 2.59 x 10-5 was the lowest detectable. Some clones are missing from TCRdb's copy, which holds only in-frame ones; the method was immunoSEQ multiplex PCR. V and J calls and clone size are as listed in that table; D and trimming were resolved from the DNA. The sample yields roughly 30,000 clones, about 85% seen once. Study-wide findings and caveats: Top patient clones used TRBV06 genes more often: 8/27 versus 2/35 in controls.

Trimming took off 5 bases at V and 2 bases at J, with 19 bases between the two ends. The CDR3 has 16 amino acids. CDR1 SGHAT and CDR2 FQNNGV come from the germline V gene. The sample was CD4+ T cells from blood buffy coats. This sequence joins TRBV11-2 and TRBJ2-7; D is undetermined. The sequence came from a human donor in good health. CDR3 coding DNA: TGTGCCAGCAGCACCAGGCTGGACCCCTTCGCCTACGAGCAGTACTTC. This gives the protein CASSTRLDPFAYEQYF.